The following is a T cell receptor beta chain sequence with its context. Its target is not known. The sample comes from a study of immune evolution from preneoplasia to lung adenocarcinoma. General study findings and limits: Normal lung had the highest top T cell clone frequencies.

Premalignant or tumor cells were enriched by macro-dissection after pathologic assessment. Per germline, CDR1 GTSNPN and CDR2 SVGIG (reference sequence). The CDR3 spans 16 residues. Between the trimmed V and J ends, which lost 5 bases and 4 bases, there was a span of 21 bases. TCRdb's table, derived via immunoSEQ multiplex PCR, lists solely in-frame clones and lacks some. In the table there are thousands of clones, around 75% of which are singletons. What was sequenced was FFPE invasive lung adenocarcinoma tissue. This receptor was taken from a person in their sixties with lung adenocarcinoma. The chain couples TRBV30 to TRBJ2-1; the D gene is possibly TRBD2 (6 bases). As DNA, the CDR3 is TGTGCCTGGGCCCTATACCCGGGAGCCCTTTACAATGAGCAGTTCTTC. Its translation is CAWALYPGALYNEQFF. The variable domain in full, completed from reference TRBV30 and TRBJ2-1, reads SQTIHQWPATLVQPVGSPLSLECTVEGTSNPNLYWYRQAAGRGLQLLFYSVGIGQISSEVPQNLSASRPQDRQFILSSKKLLLSDSGFYLCAWALYPGALYNEQFFGPGTRLTVL.